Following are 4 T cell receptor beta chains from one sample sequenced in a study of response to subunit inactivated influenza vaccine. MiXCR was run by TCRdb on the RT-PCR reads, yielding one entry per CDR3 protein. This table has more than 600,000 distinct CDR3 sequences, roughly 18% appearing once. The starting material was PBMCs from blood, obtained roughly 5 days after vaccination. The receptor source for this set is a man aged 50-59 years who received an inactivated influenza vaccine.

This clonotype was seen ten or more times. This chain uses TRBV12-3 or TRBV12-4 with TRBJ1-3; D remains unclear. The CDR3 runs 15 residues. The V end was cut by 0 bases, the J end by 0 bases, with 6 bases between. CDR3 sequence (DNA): TGTGCCAGCAGTTTAGCAGTAAGCTCTGGAAACACCATATATTTT. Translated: CASSLAVSSGNTIYF.

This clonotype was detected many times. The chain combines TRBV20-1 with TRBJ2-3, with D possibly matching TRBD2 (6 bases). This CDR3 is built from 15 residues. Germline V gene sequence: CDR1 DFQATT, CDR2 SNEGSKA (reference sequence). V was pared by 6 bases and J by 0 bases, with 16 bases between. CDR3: CSATSGHYSTDTQYF. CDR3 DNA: TGCAGTGCGACCAGCGGGCATTATAGCACAGATACGCAGTATTTT.

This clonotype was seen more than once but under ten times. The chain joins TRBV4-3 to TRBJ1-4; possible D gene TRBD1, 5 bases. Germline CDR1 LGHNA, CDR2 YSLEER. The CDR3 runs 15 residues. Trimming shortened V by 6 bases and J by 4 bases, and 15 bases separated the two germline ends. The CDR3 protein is CASSVDSAYNEKLFF. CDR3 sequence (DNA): TGCGCCAGCAGTGTCGACAGTGCCTATAATGAAAAACTGTTTTTT.

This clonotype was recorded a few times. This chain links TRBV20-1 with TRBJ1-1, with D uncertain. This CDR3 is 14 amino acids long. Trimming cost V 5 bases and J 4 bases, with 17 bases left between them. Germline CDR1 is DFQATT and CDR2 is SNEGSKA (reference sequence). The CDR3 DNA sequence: TGCAGTGCTTCCCCGGGAGGCTGGGCCACTGAAGCTTTCTTT. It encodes CSASPGGWATEAFF.